These T cell receptor beta chains were read from a single sample in a study of cytomegalovirus exposure and HLA in healthy donors. Libraries were prepared by immunoSEQ multiplex PCR; TCRdb keeps only in-frame clonotypes and omits some of them. The sample table sets out just over 150,000 clones. Input material: PBMCs. The receptors were sampled from a woman aged 60-75 years in good health and CMV-seronegative. Both conserved end residues are part of each CDR3. The D gene is left open where the match is weak.

J gene: TRBJ2-2
CDR3 length: 14
D gene: NA
V gene: TRBV7-2
CDR3 DNA: TGTGCCAGCAGGACAGGCATAAACACCGGGGAGCTGTTTTTT
CDR3 protein: CASRTGINTGELFF

J gene: TRBJ2-1
CDR3 length: 15
D gene: NA
V gene: TRBV19
CDR3 DNA: TGTGCCAGCGGATTAAGGGGTCCCTCCTACAATGAGCAGTTCTTC
CDR3 protein: CASGLRGPSYNEQFF

J gene: TRBJ1-1
CDR3 length: 15
D gene: NA
V gene: TRBV4-1
CDR3 DNA: TGCGCCAGCAGCCAAGTTTGGGGCTTGAACACTGAAGCTTTCTTT
CDR3 protein: CASSQVWGLNTEAFF

J gene: TRBJ2-1
CDR3 length: 11
D gene: NA
V gene: TRBV11-2
CDR3 DNA: TGTGCCAGCAGCCCCCCGAATGAGCAGTTCTTC
CDR3 protein: CASSPPNEQFF

J gene: TRBJ2-5
CDR3 length: 14
D gene: NA
V gene: TRBV4-3
CDR3 DNA: TGCGCCAGCAGCCAAGATCCGGCGGGGGAGACCCAGTACTTC
CDR3 protein: CASSQDPAGETQYF

J gene: TRBJ2-2
CDR3 length: 16
D gene: TRBD2
V gene: TRBV5-1
CDR3 DNA: TGCGCCAGCAGCTTGGAGGCTAGCGGGACGGTCGGGGAGCTGTTTTTT
CDR3 protein: CASSLEASGTVGELFF

J gene: TRBJ2-6
CDR3 length: 17
D gene: NA
V gene: TRBV5-1
CDR3 DNA: TGCGCCAGCAGCTCCAAACAGGGCAGTGCTGGGGCCAACGTCCTGACTTTC
CDR3 protein: CASSSKQGSAGANVLTF

J gene: TRBJ2-7
CDR3 length: 14
D gene: TRBD1
V gene: TRBV18
CDR3 DNA: TGTGCCAGCTCACCATTTCAGGGGGACCACGAGCAGTACTTC
CDR3 protein: CASSPFQGDHEQYF

J gene: TRBJ2-2
CDR3 length: 14
D gene: NA
V gene: TRBV5-4
CDR3 DNA: TGTGCCAGCAGCTTGACTCAGGCCAACGGGGAGCTGTTTTTT
CDR3 protein: CASSLTQANGELFF

J gene: TRBJ2-1
CDR3 length: 15
D gene: TRBD2
V gene: TRBV10-3
CDR3 DNA: TGTGCCATCAGTAACCTAGCGGGACTGAACAATGAGCAGTTCTTC
CDR3 protein: CAISNLAGLNNEQFF

J gene: TRBJ1-1
CDR3 length: 17
D gene: TRBD1
V gene: TRBV5-1
CDR3 DNA: TGCGCCAGCAGCTGGACAGGGGGCCTCTATATGAACACTGAAGCTTTCTTT
CDR3 protein: CASSWTGGLYMNTEAFF